This T cell receptor (beta chain) is from a study of regulatory T cells in long-lasting Graves disease. On the study more broadly: The study counted Graves' disease as persistent given over 5 years of antithyroid drugs and positive TSH receptor antibodies. Whole-study findings and limits: Persistent disease showed a preference for TRBV28, TRBJ1-2 and TRBJ2-5.

Many counts were recorded for this clonotype. Its target is not known. Combining iRepertoire HTBI primers with Arm-PCR of CDR3 regions, the authors built TCR beta libraries. TCRdb re-called the multiplex PCR reads with MiXCR, one entry per CDR3 protein. Of 300,000 to 350,000 distinct CDR3 sequences listed, about 20% are singletons. Per germline, CDR1 MNHEY and CDR2 SMNVEV (reference sequence). Between the trimmed V and J ends, which lost 5 bases and 0 bases, there was a span of 10 bases. The CDR3 spans 15 residues. Documented time point: persistent/refractory GD, antithyroid drugs over 5 years with positive TRAb. Extracted PBMC RNA gave rise to the TCR library.

V usage is TRBV27 and J usage is TRBJ2-2; no reliable D call. The source was peripheral blood mononuclear cells (PBMCs), collected when the disease was refractory, from a patient treated with antithyroid drugs. The clonotype comes from a female donor with Graves disease. CDR3 loop: CASSPHPANTGELFF. The DNA of the CDR3 is TGTGCCAGCAGTCCGCACCCCGCGAACACCGGGGAGCTGTTTTTT.